The 16 T cell receptor beta chains below come from one sample, sequenced in a study of cytomegalovirus exposure and HLA in healthy donors (dated by TCRdb to 2016 to 2017). The receptor library was made with the immunoSEQ multiplex PCR assay. For the multiplex PCR, a mixture combining 60 forward primers for TCR Vbeta segments and 13 reverse primers for TCR Jbeta segments was used. Held by TCRdb, this immuneACCESS table contains in-frame sequences only and omits some clones. Under half of the omission traces to an unresolved V gene where checked; the cause of the rest is unknown. The table held for this sample gives about 62,000 clones. In total, the top ten clones hold 4% to 5.5% of the sample. Sequenced input: PBMCs. The receptors stem from a man between 25 and 39 years old in good health and CMV-seropositive.

The rearrangement links TRBV12-5 to TRBJ2-5; 14 nucleotides agree with TRBD2. Germline V CDR1 and CDR2: LGHNT, FRNRAP. The CDR3 is 16 amino acids. The ends lost 7 bases at V and 5 bases at J; junction bases unmatched: 9. CDR3 region: CASARTSGRIWETQYF. The CDR3, as DNA: TGTGCTAGTGCCCGGACTAGCGGGAGGATTTGGGAGACCCAGTACTTC.

The gene calls are TRBV29-1 and TRBJ2-1; 7 nucleotides align to TRBD1. Losses at the gene ends were 4 bases for V and 1 base for J; bases not matched to a gene: 13. This CDR3 contains 17 residues. Germline lookup yields CDR1 SQVTM and CDR2 ANQGSEA. The CDR3 is CSVVAGGLLRSYNEQFF. The CDR3 bases are TGCAGCGTTGTGGCAGGGGGTCTATTAAGGTCCTACAATGAGCAGTTCTTC.

The chain joins TRBV12-5 to TRBJ2-7; D perhaps matches TRBD2 (5 bases). V was trimmed by 0 bases and J by 6 bases, leaving 6 bases between them. The CDR3 is 12 residues long. CDR1 is LGHNT and CDR2 is FRNRAP in the germline V gene. CDR3 protein: CASGLVLGEQYF. The CDR3 DNA is TGTGCTAGTGGTTTGGTACTAGGCGAGCAGTACTTC.

J is TRBJ2-4 and V is TRBV9; possible D gene TRBD2, 5 bases. The CDR3 is 15 amino acids. V was pared by 4 bases and J by 7 bases, with 18 bases between. Germline loops: CDR1 SGDLS, CDR2 YYNGEE. CDR3 protein: CASSPKAGVGNIQYF. CDR3 DNA sequence: TGTGCCAGCAGCCCAAAGGCGGGTGTGGGGAACATTCAGTACTTC.

V is TRBV5-4 and J is TRBJ2-2; TRBD2 matches 10 bases. After removal of 4 bases from V and 5 bases from J, the junction contained 8 bases not matched to a gene. The CDR3 contains 16 residues. The germline gives CDR1 SGHNT, CDR2 YYREEE (reference sequence). The CDR3 DNA sequence: TGTGCCAGCAGCCACAGTAGCGGGAGGCCAACCGGGGAGCTGTTTTTT. Its protein product is CASSHSSGRPTGELFF.

The chain has TRBV5-1 and TRBJ1-2; D uncertain. V shed 0 bases and J shed 8 bases, with 11 bases lying between them. This CDR3 region has 13 residues. CDR1 SGHRS and CDR2 YFSETQ come from the germline V gene. The CDR3 nucleotides are TGCGCCAGCAGCTTGGTTGGGGAGGAGGGCTACACCTTC. Its translation is CASSLVGEEGYTF.

The chain carries TRBV4-2 and TRBJ1-4, with D possibly matching TRBD1 (5 bases). Germline V gene lookup returns CDR1 LGHNA and CDR2 YNFKEQ. Trimming shortened V by 0 bases and J by 8 bases, and 10 bases separated the two germline ends. The CDR3 contains 14 residues. The CDR3 sequence: CASSQELGEEKLFF. The CDR3 region has the DNA TGTGCCAGCAGCCAAGAGCTAGGGGAAGAAAAACTGTTTTTT.

CDR3 in amino acids: CASSSWGGITEAFF. The CDR3 DNA follows: TGTGCCAGCAGTAGTTGGGGGGGCATCACTGAAGCTTTCTTT. The chain uses TRBV5-8 and TRBJ1-1; possible D gene TRBD1, 6 bases. Germline V gives CDR1 SGHTS, CDR2 YDEGEE. The CDR3 has 14 residues. Trimming removed 5 bases from V and 4 bases from J, with 15 bases in between.

In regard to this clone: A read error may produce the germline difference seen at one junction end. The chain carries TRBV18 and TRBJ2-1; 7 positions agree with TRBD1. From germline, CDR1 is KGHSH and CDR2 LQKENI. This CDR3 is built from 17 residues. CDR3 residues: CASSLGQVPYSDNEQFF. CDR3 nucleotide sequence: TGTGCCAGCTCTCTAGGACAGGTTCCCTACTCCGACAATGAGCAGTTCTTC.

The rearrangement links TRBV7-9 to TRBJ2-1; 9 nucleotides agree with TRBD2. Trimming at V came to 0 bases and at J to 5 bases, leaving 5 bases not matched to a gene. The CDR3 length is 16 residues. Looked up from germline, CDR1 is SEHNR and CDR2 is FQNEAQ (reference sequence). The CDR3 nucleotides read TGTGCCAGCAGCTTAGCGTCTAGCGGGGACGACAATGAGCAGTTCTTC. It yields the protein CASSLASSGDDNEQFF.

The V call is TRBV27, the J call TRBJ2-1, with 8 bases identical to TRBD1. V lost 5 bases to trimming and J lost 1 base; unmatched junction nucleotides: 10. The germline CDR1 and CDR2 sequences are MNHEY and SMNVEV (reference sequence). The length of the CDR3 is 17 residues. This CDR3 reads CASSETGVESSYNEQFF. CDR3 DNA: TGTGCCAGCAGTGAGACAGGGGTGGAGAGTTCCTACAATGAGCAGTTCTTC.

The chain carries TRBV6-1 and TRBJ2-7; D not resolved. V was cut by 5 bases and J by 3 bases, with 14 bases left in between. The germline V gene has CDR1 MNHNS and CDR2 SASEGT. This CDR3 contains 14 residues. The CDR3 protein is CASSKEFSNYEQYF. The CDR3 DNA reads as TGTGCCAGCAGTAAAGAATTTAGTAACTACGAGCAGTACTTC.

The chain combines TRBV7-8 with TRBJ2-2, with 7 bases identical to TRBD2. Germline V gene lookup returns CDR1 SGHVS and CDR2 FQNEAQ. There are 16 residues in the CDR3. Trimming took 2 bases from V and 3 from J; bases not matched to a gene: 6. CDR3: CASSLTGGGHTGELFF. CDR3 nucleotide sequence: TGTGCCAGCAGCTTAACTGGCGGGGGACACACCGGGGAGCTGTTTTTT. Together with reference TRBV7-8 and TRBJ2-2, the CDR3 gives the full variable domain: GAGVSQSPRYKVAKRGQDVALRCDPISGHVSLFWYQQALGQGPEFLTYFQNEAQLDKSGLPSDRFFAERPEGSVSTLKIQRTQQEDSAVYLCASSLTGGGHTGELFFGEGSRLTVL.

Written as DNA, the CDR3 is TGTGCCTGGAGTCCCAGGGGCTCTGGGGCCAACGTCCTGACTTTC. It is translated as CAWSPRGSGANVLTF. The V gene is TRBV30, the J gene TRBJ2-6; TRBD1 is a possible D gene (6 bases). The ends were cut back, 2 bases at V and 0 bases at J, with 8 bases in the middle. The CDR3 length is 15 residues. CDR1 and CDR2 (germline): GTSNPN, SVGIG (reference sequence).

The chain is built from TRBV5-1 and TRBJ2-7; no firm D call. The germline V gene encodes CDR1 SGHRS and CDR2 YFSETQ. The CDR3 covers 14 residues. V gave up 0 bases and J gave up 1 base, with 8 bases separating them. CDR3 DNA: TGCGCCAGCAGCTTGGGGTACTCTTCCTACGAGCAGTACTTC. It encodes CASSLGYSSYEQYF.

The gene calls are TRBV13 and TRBJ2-1, with 7 bases fitting TRBD2. CDR1 PRHDT and CDR2 FYEKMQ come from the germline V gene (reference sequence). The CDR3 has 13 residues. The CDR3 sequence is CATTSNAYNEQFF. In DNA form, the CDR3 reads TGTGCGACGACTAGCAATGCCTACAATGAGCAGTTCTTC. Using reference TRBV13 and TRBJ2-1 for the parts outside the CDR3, the full variable domain is AAGVIQSPRHLIKEKRETATLKCYPIPRHDTVYWYQQGPGQDPQFLISFYEKMQSDKGSIPDRFSAQQFSDYHSELNMSSLELGDSALYFCATTSNAYNEQFFGPGTRLTVL.